The entry below gives a single TCR beta chain sequence along with its context. During its preparation, the TCRbeta library received unique molecular identifiers. MiXCR was run by TCRdb on the PCR reads, yielding one entry per CDR3 protein. Here the sample spans some 450,000 distinct CDR3 sequences, around two fifths being singletons. The data were taken from a study of T-cell reconstitution after alpha-beta-depleted transplantation in children. In germline, CDR1 is LNHDA, CDR2 SQIVND (reference sequence). This CDR3 contains 14 residues. V was clipped by 5 bases and J by 0 bases, with 11 bases between them.

The TCR comes from a girl aged 2-10 years with aplastic anemia, due to receive a stem cell transplant. The input for sequencing was PBMCs, taken before TCRalphabeta/CD19-depleted stem cell transplant. The chain combines TRBV19 with TRBJ2-7; D gene uncertain. The CDR3 protein is CASSWSENSYEQYF. DNA of the CDR3: TGTGCCAGTAGTTGGTCGGAAAACTCCTACGAGCAGTACTTC.